This passage covers 12 T cell receptor beta chains from one sample sequenced in a study of identical twins. MiXCR was run by TCRdb on the 5' RACE reads, yielding one entry per CDR3 protein. This table has roughly 500,000 distinct CDR3 sequences, about 20% appearing once. The sample was also reused in another study, on T cells expressing NK-cell markers.

Sequenced sample: CD4+ T cells sorted from blood. All receptors derive from a woman aged 18-30 years in good health.

The J gene is TRBJ2-7, the V gene TRBV20-1; the match to TRBD1 covers 7 bases. With 5 bases clipped from V and 6 bases from J, the junction kept 16 bases outside the gene matches. Germline CDR1 and CDR2: DFQATT and SNEGSKA (reference sequence). This CDR3 is built from 15 residues. CDR3 sequence: CSASSIRDSPSEQYF. The CDR3 DNA reads as TGCAGTGCTTCTTCCATTAGGGACAGCCCCTCCGAGCAGTACTTC.

In its sample, this clonotype was seen a few times. The V call is TRBV12-3 or TRBV12-4, the J call TRBJ1-5; D remains ambiguous. The CDR3 is 13 amino acids. Trimming took off 7 bases at V and 0 bases at J, with 7 bases between the two ends. CDR3 nucleotide sequence: TGTGCCAGCACCCCACGTAGCAATCAGCCCCAGCATTTT. It codes for CASTPRSNQPQHF.

V usage is TRBV12-3 or TRBV12-4 and J usage is TRBJ2-3; 7 bases match TRBD2. There are 15 residues in the CDR3. The V segment lost 6 bases and the J segment 4 bases; nucleotides outside the gene matches: 10. The CDR3 DNA is TGTGCCAGCAGAACCGGAGGACTAGTCCCAGATACGCAGTATTTT. It encodes CASRTGGLVPDTQYF.

This clonotype was recorded a few times. The rearrangement uses TRBV20-1 and TRBJ2-5, with 8 bases aligning to TRBD2. The CDR3 spans 15 residues. After removal of 6 bases from V and 1 base from J, the junction contained 10 bases not matched to a gene. Germline CDR1 and CDR2: DFQATT and SNEGSKA (reference sequence). DNA for the CDR3: TGCAGTGCCGATAACTTCGGGGGGGCCCAAGAGACCCAGTACTTC. Translated: CSADNFGGAQETQYF.

There are a few counts of this clonotype. The chain links TRBV2 to TRBJ1-5, with 8 bases identical to TRBD1. Germline lookup yields CDR1 SNHLY and CDR2 FYNNEI. V was clipped by 7 bases and J by 6 bases; unmatched bases: 11. The CDR3 is 15 amino acids. The CDR3 loop reads CASNRGQGYGQPQHF. The DNA for the CDR3 is TGTGCCAGCAACCGAGGACAGGGTTACGGTCAGCCCCAGCATTTT. Full variable domain (remainder filled in from reference TRBV2 and TRBJ1-5): EPEVTQTPSHQVTQMGQEVILRCVPISNHLYFYWYRQILGQKVEFLVSFYNNEISEKSEIFDDQFSVERPDGSNFTLKIRSTKLEDSAMYFCASNRGQGYGQPQHFGDGTRLSIL.

The V call is TRBV20-1, the J call TRBJ1-2; D might be TRBD1 (6 bases). Trimming removed 4 bases at V and 7 bases at J, with 19 bases between. CDR3 size: 14 residues. Germline values: CDR1 DFQATT, CDR2 SNEGSKA (reference sequence). This chain's CDR3 is CSATPTHRAGGYTF. CDR3 coding DNA: TGCAGTGCTACCCCAACCCACAGGGCGGGTGGCTACACCTTC.

The gene calls are TRBV5-6 and TRBJ1-2; the D is unclear. The CDR3 covers 13 residues. The V end was cut by 4 bases, the J end by 2 bases, with 9 bases between. Germline-derived CDR1 and CDR2 are SGHDT and YYEEEE. Here the CDR3 reads CASSAGRNYGYTF. As DNA, the CDR3 is TGTGCCAGCAGCGCGGGGAGGAACTATGGCTACACCTTC.

The sample holds a few counts of this clonotype. The J gene is TRBJ2-3, the V gene TRBV12-3 or TRBV12-4, with D possibly matching TRBD2 (5 bases). The germline V and J ends were trimmed by 0 bases and 2 bases, with 9 bases remaining between them. The CDR3 runs to 15 residues. The CDR3: CASSLAGELTDTQYF. CDR3 bases: TGTGCCAGCAGTTTAGCGGGAGAGCTCACAGATACGCAGTATTTT.

This clonotype was counted only a few times. The chain has TRBV11-1 and TRBJ2-1; a weak D match, TRBD2 (5 bases). The CDR3 loop spans 15 amino acids. V was shortened by 1 base and J by 4 bases, with 11 bases between the two germline ends. Germline lookup yields CDR1 SGHAT and CDR2 FQDESV (reference sequence). The CDR3 loop reads CASSLVLGGYNEQFF. The CDR3 region has the DNA TGTGCCAGCAGCTTAGTTTTAGGAGGTTACAATGAGCAGTTCTTC.

V is TRBV10-3 and J is TRBJ2-3; D gene unclear. Per germline, CDR1 ENHRY and CDR2 SYGVKD. V dropped 2 bases and J dropped 7 bases, with 7 bases sitting between them. The CDR3 totals 12 residues. The CDR3 DNA reads TGTGCCATCAGTGAGCTCAAGAATACGCAGTATTTT. Protein sequence: CAISELKNTQYF.

The J gene is TRBJ1-4, the V gene TRBV6-5; D is perhaps TRBD1 (5 bases). The CDR3 extends over 15 amino acids. Germline V gives CDR1 MNHEY, CDR2 SVGAGI. V dropped 3 bases and J dropped 0 bases, with 8 bases sitting between them. The CDR3 region is CASSYRGATNEKLFF. CDR3 DNA: TGTGCCAGCAGTTATCGGGGGGCAACTAATGAAAAACTGTTTTTT.

The sample holds a few counts of this clonotype. V usage is TRBV20-1 and J usage is TRBJ2-1, with D unclear. Trimming took off 4 bases at V and 7 bases at J, with 11 bases between the two ends. From germline, CDR1 is DFQATT and CDR2 SNEGSKA (reference sequence). The CDR3 is made up of 12 amino acids. The CDR3 loop is CSAKASSNEQFF. Here the CDR3 DNA reads TGCAGTGCTAAGGCCTCATCTAATGAGCAGTTCTTC.